This T cell receptor (beta chain) was sequenced for a study of T cell responses to AZD1222 COVID-19 vaccine. Study observations and caveats: Seropositivity was recorded at baseline in only 6 or 7 AZD1222 recipients.

This table comes from immunoSEQ multiplex PCR, and its TCRdb copy is limited to in-frame clones, with some not included. Here the sample spans 100,000 to 150,000 clones, more than 80% being singletons. The CDR3 extends over 15 amino acids. Germline loops: CDR1 MDHEN, CDR2 SYDVKM. V shed 10 bases and J shed 1 base, with 17 bases lying between them. Comment on this clone: What it binds is unknown.

Sample: peripheral blood, taken on day 0 of AZD1222 vaccination. The chain is built from TRBV28 and TRBJ2-1; possible D gene TRBD1, 9 bases. The sequence derives from an adult in good health. In nucleotides, the CDR3 is TGTGCCATCTCGGGGGGGACAGGGTCCTACAATGAGCAGTTCTTC. Translated, it gives CAISGGTGSYNEQFF.